These T cell receptor beta chains were read from a single sample in a study of OX40 agonist ivuxolimab in advanced cancers. Libraries were prepared by immunoSEQ multiplex PCR; TCRdb keeps only in-frame clonotypes and omits some of them. The data hold fewer than 90,000 clones, with about 87% observed a single time. This sample comprised CD4+ or CD8+ T cells sorted from blood, obtained in a trial of the OX40 agonist ivuxolimab. These receptors came from an adult with an advanced solid tumor such as melanoma, head and neck, liver or kidney cancer. CDR3s include the opening cysteine and the closing phenylalanine or tryptophan. D genes are given only for firm matches. Expanded clones are given a class, and other clones once, few, many or no size at all.

TRBV14	NA	NA	TRBJ1-5	CASSPQGNNQPQHF	TGTGCCAGCAGCCCACAGGGAAATAATCAGCCCCAGCATTTT
TRBV6-6	NA	NA	TRBJ1-2	CASSSHALRRGGYTF	TGTGCCAGCAGTTCTCACGCCTTGAGGCGGGGTGGCTACACCTTC
TRBV4-3	NA	NA	TRBJ2-1	CASSQASGETTEFF	TGCGCCAGCAGCCAGGCCTCCGGGGAAACCACCGAGTTCTTC
TRBV5-6	TRBD2	few	TRBJ2-2	CASSHSTSGGYTGELFF	TGTGCCAGCAGCCACTCGACTAGCGGGGGATACACCGGGGAGCTGTTTTTT
TRBV5-5	TRBD1	NA	TRBJ2-7	CASSYRGQETYEQYF	TGTGCCAGCAGCTACAGGGGCCAGGAGACCTACGAGCAGTACTTC
TRBV29-1	NA	NA	TRBJ1-2	CSVDWGAYGYTF	TGCAGCGTTGATTGGGGGGCGTATGGCTACACCTTC
TRBV7-9	TRBD2	once	TRBJ2-7	CASSTGLAGDEQYF	TGTGCCAGCAGCACAGGACTAGCGGGGGACGAGCAGTACTTC
TRBV7-2	NA	NA	TRBJ2-1	CASSLVFGTGLGEQFF	TGTGCCAGCAGCTTAGTTTTTGGGACTGGGCTTGGTGAGCAGTTCTTC
TRBV5-1	TRBD2	NA	TRBJ2-5	CASSLGTSGGIHQETQYF	TGCGCCAGCAGCTTAGGAACTAGCGGGGGGATACACCAAGAGACCCAGTACTTC
TRBV6-5	NA	NA	TRBJ1-4	CASSRLSTNEKLFF	TGTGCCAGCAGCCGGTTGTCAACTAATGAAAAACTGTTTTTT
TRBV30	NA	NA	TRBJ2-7	CAWTTAPFSEQYF	TGTGCCTGGACCACCGCGCCGTTTTCCGAGCAGTACTTC
TRBV11-2	NA	NA	TRBJ1-1	CASSPRQSTEAFF	TGTGCCAGCAGCCCCCGACAGAGCACTGAAGCTTTCTTT
TRBV6-5	NA	NA	TRBJ2-1	CASRKGGSENEQFF	TGTGCCAGCAGAAAAGGGGGATCTGAGAATGAGCAGTTCTTC
TRBV5-8	NA	NA	TRBJ2-5	CASSLAAKGETQYF	TGTGCCAGCAGCTTGGCGGCAAAGGGGGAGACCCAGTACTTC
TRBV2	NA	NA	TRBJ2-7	CASTRDGGLGEQYF	TGTGCCAGCACCCGGGACGGGGGTCTTGGAGAGCAGTACTTC
TRBV5-4	NA	NA	TRBJ1-4	CASSQGPNEKLFF	TGTGCCAGCAGCCAGGGACCGAATGAAAAACTGTTTTTT
TRBV7-7	NA	once	TRBJ1-4	CASSVAPQEKLFF	TGTGCCAGCAGCGTGGCGCCCCAGGAAAAACTGTTTTTT
TRBV28	NA	NA	TRBJ1-4	CATTRTGYEGKLFF	TGTGCCACTACACGAACAGGGTATGAAGGAAAACTGTTTTTT
TRBV27	NA	NA	TRBJ1-2	CASSLLTGGRNGYTF	TGTGCCAGCAGTCTCCTTACAGGAGGAAGGAATGGCTACACCTTC
TRBV27	NA	NA	TRBJ2-5	CASSLDPLGETQYF	TGTGCCAGCAGTTTGGACCCCCTGGGAGAGACCCAGTACTTC
TRBV7-2	NA	few	TRBJ2-2	CASSQGFGELFF	TGTGCCAGCAGTCAGGGATTCGGGGAGCTGTTTTTT
TRBV19	NA	NA	TRBJ2-4	CASSPQGGWGKNIQYF	TGTGCCAGTAGTCCCCAGGGGGGTTGGGGCAAAAACATTCAGTACTTC
TRBV7-3	NA	NA	TRBJ1-5	CASSFKDGQPQHF	TGTGCCAGCAGCTTTAAAGACGGTCAGCCCCAGCATTTT
TRBV9	NA	NA	TRBJ1-5	CASSVAQAGVIHNQPQHF	TGTGCCAGCAGCGTAGCCCAGGCAGGCGTTATCCACAATCAGCCCCAGCATTTT
TRBV7-6	TRBD2	NA	TRBJ2-1	CAAGLAGPYNEQFF	TGTGCCGCAGGACTAGCGGGACCCTACAATGAGCAGTTCTTC
TRBV4-3	TRBD2	NA	TRBJ2-3	CASSQGAPTSGPTDTQYF	TGCGCCAGCAGCCAAGGGGCCCCGACTAGCGGCCCCACAGATACGCAGTATTTT
TRBV10-1	NA	few	TRBJ1-6	CASSPTVTPLHF	TGCGCCAGCAGTCCTACAGTCACCCCCCTCCACTTT
TRBV29-1	NA	few	TRBJ1-4	CSARTALTNEKLFF	TGCAGCGCTAGGACAGCCTTAACTAATGAAAAACTGTTTTTT
TRBV7-9	TRBD1	NA	TRBJ1-6	CASSLALRGGNSPLHF	TGTGCCAGCAGCTTAGCGCTAAGAGGGGGCAATTCACCCCTCCACTTT
TRBV6-1	NA	NA	TRBJ2-7	CASSEERGREQYF	TGTGCCAGCAGTGAAGAGCGAGGGAGGGAGCAGTACTTC
TRBV27	TRBD1	NA	TRBJ2-5	CASSKRGTGVDGFRETQYF	TGTGCCAGCAGCAAGCGAGGGACAGGGGTAGACGGGTTTCGAGAGACCCAGTACTTC
TRBV9	NA	NA	TRBJ2-2	CASSGTHGGTGELFF	TGTGCCAGCAGCGGGACCCACGGGGGCACCGGGGAGCTGTTTTTT
TRBV28	NA	NA	TRBJ2-4	CASGLGLAKNIQYF	TGTGCCAGCGGGCTCGGCCTAGCCAAAAACATTCAGTACTTC
TRBV30	TRBD1	NA	TRBJ1-3	CAWSATGAWNTIYF	TGTGCCTGGAGTGCGACAGGGGCTTGGAACACCATATATTTT
TRBV10-3	TRBD2	few	TRBJ2-3	CAISNPTSGGTDTQYF	TGTGCCATCAGTAACCCGACTAGCGGGGGAACAGATACGCAGTATTTT
TRBV10-3	NA	NA	TRBJ2-5	CAISEAGYPDTQYF	TGTGCCATAAGTGAAGCAGGGTACCCAGATACCCAGTACTTC
TRBV6-1	NA	NA	TRBJ1-2	CASSEGQSSNYGYTF	TGTGCCAGCAGTGAAGGACAATCCTCTAACTATGGCTACACCTTC
TRBV5-6	TRBD1	NA	TRBJ1-1	CASSYRDSLRGAFF	TGTGCCAGCAGTTACCGGGACAGCCTGAGGGGGGCTTTCTTT
TRBV6-1	TRBD2	NA	TRBJ2-1	CASGGTIPNRFF	TGTGCCAGCGGCGGGACTATCCCGAACCGGTTCTTC
TRBV28	NA	NA	TRBJ1-2	CASSPPFGGALGYTF	TGTGCCAGCAGTCCCCCTTTTGGGGGGGCGCTTGGCTACACCTTC
TRBV6-1	NA	NA	TRBJ2-7	CASSEALPYF	TGTGCCAGCAGTGAAGCGCTACCGTACTTC
TRBV7-8	NA	few	TRBJ1-2	CASSFYGGTYGYTF	TGTGCCAGCAGCTTTTACGGAGGTACCTATGGCTACACCTTC
TRBV6-6	TRBD1	NA	TRBJ2-5	CASSKTGGAIQETQYF	TGTGCCAGCAGCAAAACAGGGGGCGCGATCCAAGAGACCCAGTACTTC
TRBV29-1	NA	NA	TRBJ1-1	CSVGGLRDREAFF	TGCAGCGTTGGCGGACTGAGGGATAGGGAAGCTTTCTTT
TRBV10-3	NA	NA	TRBJ1-4	CAISESIGGSVFF	TGTGCCATCAGTGAGTCGATCGGGGGATCGGTGTTTTTT